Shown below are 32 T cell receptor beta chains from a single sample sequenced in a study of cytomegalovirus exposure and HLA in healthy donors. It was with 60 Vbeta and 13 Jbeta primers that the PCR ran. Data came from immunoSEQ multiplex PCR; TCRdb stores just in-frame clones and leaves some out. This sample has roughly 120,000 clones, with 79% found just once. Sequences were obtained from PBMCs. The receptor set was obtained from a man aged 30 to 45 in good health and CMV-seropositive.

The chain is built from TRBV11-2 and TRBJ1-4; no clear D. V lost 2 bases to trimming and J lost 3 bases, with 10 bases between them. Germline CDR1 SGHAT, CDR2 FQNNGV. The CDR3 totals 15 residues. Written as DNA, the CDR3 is TGTGCCAGCAGCTTAAGGACTTGGGCTAATGAAAAACTGTTTTTT. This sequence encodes CASSLRTWANEKLFF.

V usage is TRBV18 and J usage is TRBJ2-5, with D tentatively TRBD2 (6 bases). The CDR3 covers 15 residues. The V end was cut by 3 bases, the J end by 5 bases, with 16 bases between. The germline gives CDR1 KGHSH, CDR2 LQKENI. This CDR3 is CASSPPSLASETQYF. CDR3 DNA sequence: TGTGCCAGCTCACCCCCGTCCCTAGCGTCGGAGACCCAGTACTTC. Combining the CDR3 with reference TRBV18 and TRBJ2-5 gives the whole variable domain NAGVMQNPRHLVRRRGQEARLRCSPMKGHSHVYWYRQLPEEGLKFMVYLQKENIIDESGMPKERFSAEFPKEGPSILRIQQVVRGDSAAYFCASSPPSLASETQYFGPGTRLLVL.

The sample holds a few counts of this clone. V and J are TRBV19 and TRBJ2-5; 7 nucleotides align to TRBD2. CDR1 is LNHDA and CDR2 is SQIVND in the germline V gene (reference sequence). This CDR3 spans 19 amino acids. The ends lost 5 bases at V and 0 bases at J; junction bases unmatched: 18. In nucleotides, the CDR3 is TGTGCCAGTAGTCCGACGGGTTGGGTGACTAGCCCGTACCAAGAGACCCAGTACTTC. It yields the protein CASSPTGWVTSPYQETQYF.

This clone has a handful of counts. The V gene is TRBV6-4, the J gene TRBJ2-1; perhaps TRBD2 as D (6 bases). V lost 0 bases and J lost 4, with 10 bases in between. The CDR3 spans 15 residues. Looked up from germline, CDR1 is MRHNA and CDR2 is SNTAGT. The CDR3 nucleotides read TGTGCCAGCAGTGACTCTTCGGGGGAGTACAATGAGCAGTTCTTC. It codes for CASSDSSGEYNEQFF.

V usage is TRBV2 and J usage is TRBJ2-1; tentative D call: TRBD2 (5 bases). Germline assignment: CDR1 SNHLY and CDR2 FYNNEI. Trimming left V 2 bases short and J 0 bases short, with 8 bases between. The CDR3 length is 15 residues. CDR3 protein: CASSELAPSYNEQFF. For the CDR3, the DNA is TGTGCCAGCAGTGAACTAGCCCCCTCCTACAATGAGCAGTTCTTC.

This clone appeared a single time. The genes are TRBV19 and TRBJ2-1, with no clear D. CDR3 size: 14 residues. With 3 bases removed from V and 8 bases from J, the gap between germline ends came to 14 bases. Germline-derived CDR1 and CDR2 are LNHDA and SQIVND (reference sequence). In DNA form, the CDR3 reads TGTGCCAGTAGTATTGGCCCCAGGATGGATGAGCAGTTCTTC. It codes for CASSIGPRMDEQFF.

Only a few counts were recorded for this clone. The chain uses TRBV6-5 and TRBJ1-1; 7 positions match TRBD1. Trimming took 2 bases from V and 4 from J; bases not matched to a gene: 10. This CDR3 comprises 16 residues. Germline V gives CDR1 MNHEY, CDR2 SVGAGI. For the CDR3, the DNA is TGTGCCAGCAGTTACGGGCAGGGGGTTCCCAGCACTGAAGCTTTCTTT. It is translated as CASSYGQGVPSTEAFF.

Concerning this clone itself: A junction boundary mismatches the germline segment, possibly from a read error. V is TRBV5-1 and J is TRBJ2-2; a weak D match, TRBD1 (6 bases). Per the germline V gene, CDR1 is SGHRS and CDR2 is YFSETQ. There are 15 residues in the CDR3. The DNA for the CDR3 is TGCGCCAGCAGCTTGGCCCAGGGGAACTCCGGGGAGCTGTTTTTT. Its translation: CASSLAQGNSGELFF.

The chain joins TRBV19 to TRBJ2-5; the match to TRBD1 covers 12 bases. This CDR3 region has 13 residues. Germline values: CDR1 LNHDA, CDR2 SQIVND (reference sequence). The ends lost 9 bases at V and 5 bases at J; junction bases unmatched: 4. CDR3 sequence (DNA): TGTGCCAGCCGGGACAGGGGGCACGAGACCCAGTACTTC. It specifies CASRDRGHETQYF.

The CDR3 DNA sequence: TGTGCCAGCAGCTTTGGGGACAAGGTACGAGATACGCAGTATTTT. Amino acids: CASSFGDKVRDTQYF. The chain uses TRBV13 and TRBJ2-3; the D gene is possibly TRBD1 (6 bases). CDR1 is PRHDT, CDR2 FYEKMQ, per germline (reference sequence). The CDR3 has 15 residues. Trimming shortened V by 3 bases and J by 5 bases, and 15 bases separated the two germline ends.

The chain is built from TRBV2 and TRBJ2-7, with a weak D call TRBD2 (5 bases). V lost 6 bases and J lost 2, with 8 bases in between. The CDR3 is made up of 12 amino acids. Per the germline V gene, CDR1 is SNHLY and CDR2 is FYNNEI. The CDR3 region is CASRPGTYEQYF. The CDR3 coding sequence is TGTGCCAGCAGGCCGGGGACCTACGAGCAGTACTTC.

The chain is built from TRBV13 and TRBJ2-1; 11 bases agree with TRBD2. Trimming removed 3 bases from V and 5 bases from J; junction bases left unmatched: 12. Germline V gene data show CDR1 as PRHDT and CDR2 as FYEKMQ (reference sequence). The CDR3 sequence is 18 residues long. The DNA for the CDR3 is TGTGCCAGCAGCTTTATGGGACTAGCGGATCCCGGGGACAATGAGCAGTTCTTC. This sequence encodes CASSFMGLADPGDNEQFF. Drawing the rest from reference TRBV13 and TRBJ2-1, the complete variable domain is AAGVIQSPRHLIKEKRETATLKCYPIPRHDTVYWYQQGPGQDPQFLISFYEKMQSDKGSIPDRFSAQQFSDYHSELNMSSLELGDSALYFCASSFMGLADPGDNEQFFGPGTRLTVL.

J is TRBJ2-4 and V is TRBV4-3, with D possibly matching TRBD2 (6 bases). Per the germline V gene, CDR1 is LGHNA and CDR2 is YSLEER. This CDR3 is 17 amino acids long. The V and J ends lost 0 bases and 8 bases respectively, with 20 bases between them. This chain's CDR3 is CASSQEGTLASRDIQYF. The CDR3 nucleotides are TGCGCCAGCAGCCAAGAGGGGACTCTAGCTTCCCGGGACATTCAGTACTTC.

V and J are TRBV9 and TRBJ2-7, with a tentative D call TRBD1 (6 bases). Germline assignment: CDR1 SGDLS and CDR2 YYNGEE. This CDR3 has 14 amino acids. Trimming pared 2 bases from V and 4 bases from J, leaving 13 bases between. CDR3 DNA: TGTGCCAGCAGCGTTTCTGGACAGACTTACGAGCAGTACTTC. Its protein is CASSVSGQTYEQYF. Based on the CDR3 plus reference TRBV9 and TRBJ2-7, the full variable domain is DSGVTQTPKHLITATGQRVTLRCSPRSGDLSVYWYQQSLDQGLQFLIQYYNGEERAKGNILERFSAQQFPDLHSELNLSSLELGDSALYFCASSVSGQTYEQYFGPGTRLTVT.

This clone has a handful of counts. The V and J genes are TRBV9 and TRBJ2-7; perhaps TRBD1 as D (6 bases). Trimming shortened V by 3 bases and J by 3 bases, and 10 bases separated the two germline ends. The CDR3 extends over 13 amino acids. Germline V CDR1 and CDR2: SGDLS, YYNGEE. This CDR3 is CASSGKGDYEQYF. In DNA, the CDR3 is TGTGCCAGCAGCGGGAAGGGGGACTACGAGCAGTACTTC. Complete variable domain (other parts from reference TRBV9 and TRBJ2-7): DSGVTQTPKHLITATGQRVTLRCSPRSGDLSVYWYQQSLDQGLQFLIQYYNGEERAKGNILERFSAQQFPDLHSELNLSSLELGDSALYFCASSGKGDYEQYFGPGTRLTVT.

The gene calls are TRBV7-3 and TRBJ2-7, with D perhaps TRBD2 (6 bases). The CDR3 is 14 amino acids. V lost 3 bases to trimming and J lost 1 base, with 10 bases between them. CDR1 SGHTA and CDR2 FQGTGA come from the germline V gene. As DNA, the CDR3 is TGTGCCAGCAGCTTCTATAGCGGTTCCTACGAGCAGTACTTC. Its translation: CASSFYSGSYEQYF.

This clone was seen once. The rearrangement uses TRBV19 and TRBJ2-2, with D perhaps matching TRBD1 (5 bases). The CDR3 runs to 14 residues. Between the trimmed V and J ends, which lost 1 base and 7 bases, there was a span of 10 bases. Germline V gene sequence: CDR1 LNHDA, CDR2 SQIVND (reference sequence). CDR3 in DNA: TGTGCCAGTAGTATAGCAGGGTTGGGCGGGGAGCTGTTTTTT. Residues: CASSIAGLGGELFF.

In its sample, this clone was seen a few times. The CDR3 DNA is TGTGCCAGCAGCTTAAAGGTGAAGGGGCTTAATGAAAAACTGTTTTTT. The encoded protein is CASSLKVKGLNEKLFF. The chain recombines TRBV7-9 with TRBJ1-4, with D maybe TRBD1 (5 bases). The germline V gene has CDR1 SEHNR and CDR2 FQNEAQ (reference sequence). The CDR3 spans 16 residues. The V end lost 2 bases, the J end lost 4 bases, and 14 bases lay between the germline ends.

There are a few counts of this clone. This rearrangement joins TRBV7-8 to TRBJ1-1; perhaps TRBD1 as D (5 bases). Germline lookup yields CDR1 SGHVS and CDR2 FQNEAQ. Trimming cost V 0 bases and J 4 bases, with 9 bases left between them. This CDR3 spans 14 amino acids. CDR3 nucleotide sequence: TGTGCCAGCAGCTTAGCGGGGGGACGCACTGAAGCTTTCTTT. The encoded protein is CASSLAGGRTEAFF. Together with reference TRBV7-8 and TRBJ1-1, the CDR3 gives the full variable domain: GAGVSQSPRYKVAKRGQDVALRCDPISGHVSLFWYQQALGQGPEFLTYFQNEAQLDKSGLPSDRFFAERPEGSVSTLKIQRTQQEDSAVYLCASSLAGGRTEAFFGQGTRLTVV.

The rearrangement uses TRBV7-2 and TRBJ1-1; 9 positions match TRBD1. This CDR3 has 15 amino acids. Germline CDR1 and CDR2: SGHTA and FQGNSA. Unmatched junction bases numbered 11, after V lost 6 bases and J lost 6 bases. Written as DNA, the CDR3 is TGTGCCAGCAGTCATCACAGGGGGCGTTGGCCTGAAGCTTTCTTT. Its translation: CASSHHRGRWPEAFF. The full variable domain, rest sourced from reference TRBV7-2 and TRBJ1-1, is GAGVSQSPSNKVTEKGKDVELRCDPISGHTALYWYRQSLGQGLEFLIYFQGNSAPDKSGLPSDRFSAERTGGSVSTLTIQRTQQEDSAVYLCASSHHRGRWPEAFFGQGTRLTVV.

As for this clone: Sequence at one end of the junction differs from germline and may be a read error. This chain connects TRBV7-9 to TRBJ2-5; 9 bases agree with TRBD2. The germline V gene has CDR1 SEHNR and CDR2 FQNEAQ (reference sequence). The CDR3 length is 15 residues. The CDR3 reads CSSSLRTSGQETQYF. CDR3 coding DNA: TGTTCCAGCAGCTTAAGAACTAGCGGGCAAGAGACCCAGTACTTC.

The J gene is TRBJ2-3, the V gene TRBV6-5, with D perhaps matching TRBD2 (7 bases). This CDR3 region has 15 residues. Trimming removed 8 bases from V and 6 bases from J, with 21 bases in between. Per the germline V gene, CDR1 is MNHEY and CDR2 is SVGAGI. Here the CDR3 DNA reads TGTGCCAGCGGGATATCACGGGGGGCCAGCGATACGCAGTATTTT. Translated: CASGISRGASDTQYF.

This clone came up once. CDR3 sequence reads: CASRIAGGRTDTQYF. The DNA for the CDR3 is TGTGCCAGCAGAATAGCGGGAGGCCGGACAGATACGCAGTATTTT. The chain combines TRBV5-4 with TRBJ2-3, with 10 bases lining up with TRBD2. The CDR3 length is 15 residues. CDR1 and CDR2 (germline): SGHNT, YYREEE (reference sequence). V shed 5 bases and J 3 bases; nucleotides not matched to a gene: 6.

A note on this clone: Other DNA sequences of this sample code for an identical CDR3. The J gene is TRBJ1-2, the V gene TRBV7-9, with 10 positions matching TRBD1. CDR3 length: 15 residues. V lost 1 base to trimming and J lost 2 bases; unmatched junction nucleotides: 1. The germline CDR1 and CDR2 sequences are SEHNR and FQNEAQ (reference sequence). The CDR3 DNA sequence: TGTGCCAGCAGCTTAGGGACAGGGGGAAACTATGGCTACACCTTC. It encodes CASSLGTGGNYGYTF.

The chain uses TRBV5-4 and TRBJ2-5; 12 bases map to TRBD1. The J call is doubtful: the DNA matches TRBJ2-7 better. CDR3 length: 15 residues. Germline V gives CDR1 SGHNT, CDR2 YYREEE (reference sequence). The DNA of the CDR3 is TGTGCCAGCAGCACCGGGACAGGGGGCATCTACGAGCAGTACTTC. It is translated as CASSTGTGGIYEQYF.

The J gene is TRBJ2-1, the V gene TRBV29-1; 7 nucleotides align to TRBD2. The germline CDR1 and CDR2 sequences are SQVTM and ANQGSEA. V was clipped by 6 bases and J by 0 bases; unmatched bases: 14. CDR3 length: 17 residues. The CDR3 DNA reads TGCAGCGTCAGGGCGCTAGCGGACTTGAGCTCCTACAATGAGCAGTTCTTC. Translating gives CSVRALADLSSYNEQFF.

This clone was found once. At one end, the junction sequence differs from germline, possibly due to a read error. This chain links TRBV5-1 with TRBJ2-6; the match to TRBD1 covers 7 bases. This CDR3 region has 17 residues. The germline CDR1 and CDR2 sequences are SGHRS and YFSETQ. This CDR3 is CASSSTTGSGGANGLTF. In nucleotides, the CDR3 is TGCGCCAGCAGCTCAACGACAGGGTCGGGTGGGGCCAACGGCCTGACTTTC.

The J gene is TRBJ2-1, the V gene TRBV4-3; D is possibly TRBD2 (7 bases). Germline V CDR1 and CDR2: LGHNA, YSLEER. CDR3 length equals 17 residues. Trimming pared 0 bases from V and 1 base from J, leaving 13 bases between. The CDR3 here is CASSQDRGGPSYNEQFF. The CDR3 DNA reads TGCGCCAGCAGCCAAGATAGGGGGGGGCCATCCTACAATGAGCAGTTCTTC.

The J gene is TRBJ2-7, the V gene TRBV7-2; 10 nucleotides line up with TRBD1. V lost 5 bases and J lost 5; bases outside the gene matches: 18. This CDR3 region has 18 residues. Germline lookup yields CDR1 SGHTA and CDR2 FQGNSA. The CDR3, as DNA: TGTGCCAGCAGCCCGATCGACCCCCGAACCGGGACAGGGGACGAGCAGTACTTC. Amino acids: CASSPIDPRTGTGDEQYF.

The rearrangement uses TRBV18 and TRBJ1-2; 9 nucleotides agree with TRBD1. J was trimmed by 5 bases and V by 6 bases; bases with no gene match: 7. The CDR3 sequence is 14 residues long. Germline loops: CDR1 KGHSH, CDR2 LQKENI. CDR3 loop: CASSSDRGRYGYTF. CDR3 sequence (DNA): TGTGCCAGCTCGTCGGACAGGGGACGGTATGGCTACACCTTC.

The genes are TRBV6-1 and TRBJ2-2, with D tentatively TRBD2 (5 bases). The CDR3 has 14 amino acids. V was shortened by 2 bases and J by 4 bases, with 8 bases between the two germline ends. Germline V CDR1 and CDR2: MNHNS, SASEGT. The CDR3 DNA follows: TGTGCCAGCAGTGAACGAGGGATCACCGGGGAGCTGTTTTTT. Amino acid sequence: CASSERGITGELFF.

This CDR3 reads CATSREVRESEAFF. CDR3 sequence (DNA): TGTGCCACCAGCAGAGAGGTCCGGGAGTCTGAAGCTTTCTTT. The rearrangement links TRBV15 to TRBJ1-1; D unresolved. This CDR3 is 14 amino acids long. Trimming pared 0 bases from V and 6 bases from J, leaving 11 bases between. The germline CDR1 and CDR2 sequences are LNHNV and YYDKDF (reference sequence).